Below are 23 T cell receptor beta chains sequenced from a single sample in a study of CD8+CD57+ T cells in acquired aplastic anemia (dated by TCRdb to the late 2010s). Flow cytometry had shown CD8+CD57+ cell expansion in the patients selected for sequencing. Sequencing used an Illumina HiSeq 2000. Genomic DNA served as template for TCR beta VDJ combination and CDR3 sequence profiling. TCRdb itself trimmed the public reads at Q25 with fastp, ran MiXCR and retained productive beta chains. Rows are unified per CDR3 protein, each entry keeping the most common DNA and genes. This sample lists around 500,000 distinct CDR3 sequences; approximately 33% were detected once. The leading ten clones occupy less than 0.85% of the sample. The sample comprised sorted CD4+, CD8+, or CD8+CD57+ T cells (not recorded which) from PBMCs. The receptors originated from a human donor with aplastic anemia.

The sample holds a few counts of this clonotype. This rearrangement joins TRBV5-1 to TRBJ2-7; D perhaps matches TRBD1 (6 bases). Between the trimmed V and J ends, which lost 1 base and 0 bases, there was a span of 11 bases. Germline lookup yields CDR1 SGHRS and CDR2 YFSETQ. This CDR3 is 15 amino acids long. The CDR3: CASSLSKQGSYEQYF. In DNA form, the CDR3 reads TGCGCCAGCAGCTTGTCTAAACAGGGCTCCTACGAGCAGTACTTC. The full variable domain, its missing parts supplied by reference TRBV5-1 and TRBJ2-7, is KAGVTQTPRYLIKTRGQQVTLSCSPISGHRSVSWYQQTPGQGLQFLFEYFSETQRNKGNFPGRFSGRQFSNSRSEMNVSTLELGDSALYLCASSLSKQGSYEQYFGPGTRLTVT.

This clonotype has a count of ten or more. The chain carries TRBV5-1 and TRBJ2-7, with TRBD1 matching 7 bases. The germline V gene has CDR1 SGHRS and CDR2 YFSETQ. The CDR3 loop spans 14 amino acids. J was trimmed by 4 bases and V by 2 bases; bases with no gene match: 6. The CDR3 DNA reads as TGCGCCAGCAGCTTCGAGACAGGGCTATACGAGCAGTACTTC. This encodes CASSFETGLYEQYF.

Note on this clonotype: In this CDR3 the conserved last residue, phenylalanine or tryptophan, is missing, so a read error is likely. The limits of the CDR3 on the DNA are not certain, so only TCRdb's listed CDR3 is given. This chain uses TRBV9 with TRBJ2-7. The CDR3 is 8 residues long, ends included. Germline values: CDR1 SGDLS, CDR2 YYNGEE. The chain's CDR3 is CASSVALL.

This clonotype was counted only a few times. The chain uses TRBV19 and TRBJ1-5; 7 nucleotides agree with TRBD1. The V segment lost 1 base and the J segment 3 bases; nucleotides outside the gene matches: 12. CDR1 and CDR2 from the germline V gene are LNHDA and SQIVND (reference sequence). The CDR3 spans 18 residues. Written as DNA, the CDR3 is TGTGCCAGTAGTATAGCCCCCCCGGGCAGGGGGGCCAATCAGCCCCAGCATTTT. Amino acid sequence: CASSIAPPGRGANQPQHF.

The V call is TRBV7-6, the J call TRBJ2-1; 15 bases are a match to TRBD2. V lost 5 bases, J lost 7 bases, and 12 bases stayed unmatched. This CDR3 is built from 18 residues. Germline CDR1 is SGHVS and CDR2 is FNYEAQ. The CDR3 protein is CASSARGTSGRMGNEQFF. CDR3 coding DNA: TGTGCCAGCAGCGCCCGGGGGACTAGCGGGAGGATGGGGAATGAGCAGTTCTTC.

CDR3 sequence (DNA): TGCGCCAGCAGTGAAGGGGACAAGCTTTCACCCCTCCACTTT. Encoded protein: CASSEGDKLSPLHF. This chain uses TRBV10-2 with TRBJ1-6; the D gene is possibly TRBD1 (6 bases). This CDR3 spans 14 amino acids. Trimming took off 3 bases at V and 9 bases at J, with 12 bases between the two ends. CDR1 is WSHSY, CDR2 SAAADI, per germline.

This clonotype was detected a few times. V gene TRBV30 combines with J gene TRBJ1-6, with D possibly being TRBD1 (6 bases). There are 15 residues in the CDR3. The germline V gene has CDR1 GTSNPN and CDR2 SVGIG (reference sequence). The germline V and J ends were trimmed by 0 bases and 8 bases, with 14 bases remaining between them. The CDR3 DNA reads TGTGCCTGGAGTGTACAGGTCAGGGGATATTCACCCCTCCACTTT. Protein sequence: CAWSVQVRGYSPLHF.

With respect to this clonotype: A much larger clone sits a single nucleotide away, making a read error possible. The chain links TRBV20-1 to TRBJ1-1, with D unclear. Germline-derived CDR1 and CDR2 are DFQATT and SNEGSKA (reference sequence). The CDR3 runs 15 residues. DNA of the CDR3: TGCAGTGCTAGAGATCAGAGGGTTAGCGGCACTGGAGCTTTCTTT. Amino acids: CSARDQRVSGTGAFF.

The chain combines TRBV2 with TRBJ1-4, with D tentatively TRBD1 (6 bases). V gave up 5 bases and J gave up 4 bases, with 20 bases separating them. This CDR3 has 17 amino acids. Per the germline V gene, CDR1 is SNHLY and CDR2 is FYNNEI. In nucleotides, the CDR3 is TGTGCCAGCAGTTTTACCAGGGACACTTGGGATAATGAAAAACTGTTTTTT. Its translation is CASSFTRDTWDNEKLFF.

On this clonotype: One end of the junction fails to match germline, which may point to a read error. V usage is TRBV7-7 and J usage is TRBJ1-1; possibly TRBD1 for D (6 bases). Germline loops: CDR1 SSHAT, CDR2 FNYEAQ (reference sequence). The CDR3 contains 13 residues. The DNA for the CDR3 is TGTGCTAGCAGCTTAGCCCCGGACAGTGAAGCTTTCTTT. Its translation is CASSLAPDSEAFF.

The chain has TRBV25-1 and TRBJ1-3; D unclear. V was trimmed by 6 bases and J by 8 bases, leaving 17 bases between them. This CDR3 is built from 14 residues. The germline CDR1 and CDR2 sequences are MGHDK and SYGVNS. Here the CDR3 reads CASSPRDVRDTIYF. The CDR3 DNA reads as TGTGCCAGCAGCCCAAGGGATGTTAGGGACACCATATATTTT.

This chain connects TRBV11-2 to TRBJ2-3; unclear D gene. Germline CDR1 and CDR2: SGHAT and FQNNGV. The CDR3 covers 16 residues. V was trimmed by 0 bases and J by 2 bases, leaving 12 bases between them. In DNA form, the CDR3 reads TGTGCCAGCAGCTTAGACTTCCCGGGCTTCACAGATACGCAGTATTTT. Translated, it gives CASSLDFPGFTDTQYF. The whole variable domain, remainder taken from reference TRBV11-2 and TRBJ2-3, is EAGVAQSPRYKIIEKRQSVAFWCNPISGHATLYWYQQILGQGPKLLIQFQNNGVVDDSQLPKDRFSAERLKGVDSTLKIQPAKLEDSAVYLCASSLDFPGFTDTQYFGPGTRLTVL.

A few counts support this clonotype. CDR3 sequence reads: CATSERQGPLGYTF. The CDR3 nucleotides are TGTGCCACCAGTGAGCGACAGGGTCCGTTGGGCTACACCTTC. The gene calls are TRBV24-1 and TRBJ1-2, with 7 bases lining up with TRBD1. CDR1 and CDR2 from the germline V gene are KGHDR and SFDVKD. CDR3 length: 14 residues. V was clipped by 4 bases and J by 8 bases; unmatched bases: 9.

This clonotype appeared once. The chain has TRBV2 and TRBJ1-2, with 9 nucleotides matching TRBD1. This CDR3 has 13 amino acids. Per the germline V gene, CDR1 is SNHLY and CDR2 is FYNNEI. The V and J ends lost 8 bases and 3 bases, in that order; junction bases with no gene match: 4. The CDR3 sequence is CASAGQGDYGYTF. The DNA for the CDR3 is TGTGCCAGCGCGGGACAGGGTGACTATGGCTACACCTTC.

V and J are TRBV5-1 and TRBJ2-7; D may be TRBD2 (6 bases). The CDR3 length is 14 residues. Germline-derived CDR1 and CDR2 are SGHRS and YFSETQ. Trimming stripped 4 bases from V and 5 bases from J, with 16 bases between. In DNA, the CDR3 is TGCGCCAGCAGCCGCGGGGCCCCTTCGGACGAGCAGTACTTC. It yields the protein CASSRGAPSDEQYF.

This rearrangement joins TRBV6-1 to TRBJ2-5; tentatively, D is TRBD1 or TRBD2 (5 bases each). This CDR3 is 12 amino acids long. Germline loops: CDR1 MNHNS, CDR2 SASEGT. V was trimmed by 4 bases and J by 11 bases, leaving 14 bases between them. In DNA form, the CDR3 reads TGTGCCAGCAGTGGGGGGTGGGTTAAGCAGTACTTC. Protein: CASSGGWVKQYF.

There are a few counts of this clonotype. The genes are TRBV4-2 and TRBJ1-2, with D possibly matching TRBD1 (6 bases). The germline gives CDR1 LGHNA, CDR2 YNFKEQ. The CDR3 length is 15 residues. Between the trimmed V and J ends, which lost 4 bases and 7 bases, there was a span of 19 bases. The CDR3 reads CASSREGVSVRGYTF. The CDR3 DNA reads TGTGCCAGCAGCCGCGAGGGGGTTTCGGTTCGTGGCTACACCTTC.

This clonotype was found a few times. The V gene is TRBV7-2, the J gene TRBJ1-3; D is unclear. The V end lost 5 bases, the J end lost 4 bases, and 12 bases lay between the germline ends. The germline V gene has CDR1 SGHTA and CDR2 FQGNSA. The CDR3 has 14 residues. The DNA for the CDR3 is TGTGCCAGCAGCCCCCTGGGGTTGGGAAACACCATATATTTT. Translating gives CASSPLGLGNTIYF.

Comments on this clonotype: Possible read error: a much larger clone is one base away. This chain connects TRBV24-1 to TRBJ2-1; D is unclear. The CDR3 contains 12 residues. Germline V CDR1 and CDR2: KGHDR, SFDVKD. DNA of the CDR3: TGTGCCACCAGTGATTTCCGTAATGAGCAGTCCTTC. Protein: CATSDFRNEQSF.

The rearrangement links TRBV4-1 to TRBJ2-7, with TRBD2 identical over 7 bases. CDR3 length: 17 residues. After removal of 2 bases from V and 2 bases from J, the junction contained 12 bases not matched to a gene. Germline assignment: CDR1 MGHRA and CDR2 YSYEKL. CDR3 loop: CASSQLPLTSWTYEQYF. The CDR3 DNA reads as TGCGCCAGCAGCCAACTTCCCCTGACTAGCTGGACCTACGAGCAGTACTTC.

Only a few counts were recorded for this clonotype. This chain connects TRBV24-1 to TRBJ1-2; D unresolved. The CDR3 has 12 amino acids. The V gene lost 11 bases and the J gene lost 3 bases, with 12 bases spanning the gap. Germline CDR1 and CDR2: KGHDR and SFDVKD. The CDR3 DNA sequence: TGTGCCAGCAGCCAGCTTCACTATGGCTACACCTTC. Translating gives CASSQLHYGYTF.

In its sample, this clonotype was seen a few times. V gene TRBV30 combines with J gene TRBJ2-7, with 9 bases that match TRBD2. Germline CDR1 reads GTSNPN; CDR2 reads SVGIG (reference sequence). The CDR3 is 12 residues long. V was pared by 8 bases and J by 4 bases, with 6 bases of the junction left unmatched. CDR3 sequence (DNA): TGTGCCGGGGCGGGAGGGCTGTACGAGCAGTACTTC. It translates to CAGAGGLYEQYF.

About this clonotype itself: A single base separates this from a much larger clone, so it may be a read error. V is TRBV19 and J is TRBJ2-7; D might be TRBD1 (6 bases). V was pared by 0 bases and J by 7 bases, with 13 bases between. From germline, CDR1 is LNHDA and CDR2 SQIVND (reference sequence). There are 14 residues in the CDR3. CDR3 residues: CASSIDRGTGEQYF. In DNA form, the CDR3 reads TGTGCCAGTAGTATAGATCGGGGAACAGGGGAGCAGTACTTC.